The present entry profiles one T cell receptor beta chain with its context. What antigen it recognizes has not been identified. Per-base quality was not reported, and no clone a single base away is much larger than it. The data stem from a study of T-cell reconstitution after alpha-beta-depleted transplantation in children (dated by TCRdb to 2016 to 2018). Regarding the complete study: Using TCR repertoire profiling, the study followed T-cell immune reconstitution in a quantitative way in children after TCRalphabeta/CD19-depleted allogeneic hematopoietic cell transplantation.

According to the germline V gene, CDR1 reads MGHRA and CDR2 reads YSYEKL. For this chain, trimming is 1 base at the V end and 6 bases at the J end, and the number of junction bases without a gene match is 10. Inclusive of the bounding cysteine and phenylalanine, the CDR3 is 16 residues long. Only the CDR3 DNA is retained, 48 bases long and in frame from the first base. Receptor libraries were prepared by PCR. Instrument on record: Illumina HiSeq 2500. To normalize quantification of the TCRbeta repertoire, the TCR libraries were built with molecular barcoding that relied on unique molecular identifiers. TCRdb reanalyzed the raw reads on its own, using fastp at Q25 for trimming and MiXCR for clone calling, and kept in-frame beta chains. Identical CDR3 proteins give one entry, which carries the most common genes and DNA. This sample gives hundreds of thousands of distinct CDR3 sequences in total; roughly 15% of them show up just once. Approximately 1% of the sample is taken by the ten largest.

Sequenced here: PBMCs from the stem cell graft donor, sampled from the stem cell graft. The chain is assembled from TRBV4-1 and TRBJ2-5; the central 8 bases match TRBD1. This sequence was found in a human donor who donated a stem cell graft to a child with acute myeloid leukemia. The CDR3 corresponds to CASSQGQGQAVKTQYF. The sequenced DNA: TGCGCCAGCAGCCAAGGACAGGGACAGGCGGTGAAGACCCAGTACTTC.